The rows below give T cell receptor beta chains drawn from one sample of a study of T-cell reconstitution after alpha-beta-depleted transplantation in children. TCRdb re-called the PCR reads through MiXCR, storing one row per CDR3 protein. The data hold 200,000 to 250,000 distinct CDR3 sequences, with 7.5% to 9.5% observed a single time. The sample in question was PBMCs, mostly from graft donor cells, obtained 180 days after TCRalphabeta/CD19-depleted stem cell transplant. The receptors originated from a male patient between 5 and 17 years old who had a stem cell transplant for acute lymphoblastic leukemia, so the T cells may come from the graft donor. The CDR3 runs from the conserved cysteine through the conserved F or W. A D gene is named only where the DNA matches it firmly. Where a row states a size, it is once, few, many or the class of an expanded clone; other rows omit it.

j_gene,d_gene,v_gene,abundance,CDR3aa,CDR3nt
TRBJ2-7,-,TRBV7-9,many,CASSSHRDWFSEQYF,TGTGCCAGCAGCTCTCACAGGGACTGGTTCTCCGAGCAGTACTTC
TRBJ2-5,TRBD1,TRBV11-2,-,CASSLIKTGWETQYF,TGTGCCAGCAGCTTAATTAAGACAGGGTGGGAGACCCAGTACTTC
TRBJ2-7,TRBD2,TRBV27,many,CASGGVYEQYF,TGTGCCAGCGGGGGGGTCTACGAGCAGTACTTC
TRBJ1-1,-,TRBV19,many,CASSIPSFRAPNTEAFF,TGTGCCAGTAGTATTCCATCGTTCCGGGCCCCGAACACTGAAGCTTTCTTT
TRBJ2-7,TRBD2,TRBV19,-,CASSSERDHEQYF,TGTGCCAGTAGTAGCGAGCGGGACCACGAGCAGTACTTC
TRBJ2-6,-,TRBV2,few,CASRYRAIGSGANVLTF,TGTGCCAGCCGGTACCGGGCAATCGGCTCTGGGGCCAACGTCCTGACTTTC
TRBJ2-2,-,TRBV12-3/TRBV12-4,many,CASTLSTETGELFF,TGTGCCAGCACCCTCTCTACAGAGACCGGGGAGCTGTTTTTT
TRBJ1-2,TRBD1,TRBV9,many,CASSSLTGGYGYTF,TGTGCCAGCAGCTCATTAACAGGGGGCTATGGCTACACCTTC
TRBJ2-3,TRBD2,TRBV7-8,many,CASSFTSGRGTDTQYF,TGTGCCAGCAGCTTCACTAGCGGGAGGGGGACAGATACGCAGTATTTT
TRBJ1-2,TRBD1,TRBV10-3,many,CAITSGGYGYTF,TGTGCCATCACGTCAGGGGGCTATGGCTACACCTTC
TRBJ2-4,TRBD2,TRBV6-5,many,CASSYVAGGLAKNIQYF,TGTGCCAGCAGTTACGTAGCGGGAGGGCTGGCCAAAAACATTCAGTACTTC
TRBJ2-2,-,TRBV21-1,many,CATRATGELFF,TGTGCCACTCGGGCCACCGGGGAGCTGTTTTTT
TRBJ2-7,-,TRBV7-3,many,CASSLRQGNEQYF,TGTGCCAGCAGCTTGAGGCAGGGGAACGAGCAGTACTTC
TRBJ2-1,-,TRBV12-3/TRBV12-4,many,CASSFPGLFNEQFF,TGTGCCAGCAGTTTCCCCGGACTTTTTAATGAGCAGTTCTTC
TRBJ2-3,-,TRBV27,many,CASWDTSFTDTQYF,TGTGCCAGCTGGGACACTTCCTTCACAGATACGCAGTATTTT
TRBJ1-2,-,TRBV12-3/TRBV12-4,many,CASSTTPYGYTF,TGTGCCAGCAGTACGACCCCCTATGGCTACACCTTC
TRBJ2-7,-,TRBV20-1,many,CSARVDRKPGAHEQYF,TGCAGTGCTAGAGTAGATAGGAAGCCAGGAGCTCACGAGCAGTACTTC
TRBJ1-5,-,TRBV28,many,CASSPSGPPNQPQHF,TGTGCCAGCAGTCCGTCTGGGCCCCCTAATCAGCCCCAGCATTTT
TRBJ1-2,TRBD1,TRBV5-1,many,CASSQPGQGAEGYTF,TGCGCCAGCAGCCAGCCGGGACAGGGGGCGGAAGGCTACACCTTC
TRBJ2-2,-,TRBV3-1,many,CASSQGPGGGNTGELFF,TGTGCCAGCAGCCAAGGACCAGGAGGAGGGAACACCGGGGAGCTGTTTTTT
TRBJ1-2,-,TRBV4-1,many,CASSQEWTEYGYTF,TGCGCCAGCAGCCAAGAGTGGACAGAATATGGCTACACCTTC
TRBJ2-3,TRBD2,TRBV10-3,many,CAISRTSGSADTQYF,TGTGCCATCAGTCGGACTAGCGGGAGCGCAGATACGCAGTATTTT
TRBJ1-6,-,TRBV6-5,few,CASSYQVQGWGPLHF,TGTGCCAGCAGTTACCAGGTCCAGGGTTGGGGACCCCTCCACTTT
TRBJ1-1,TRBD1,TRBV5-1,many,CASSLDGTGTAPRPEAFF,TGCGCCAGCAGCTTAGATGGGACAGGAACGGCCCCACGGCCTGAAGCTTTCTTT
TRBJ1-1,-,TRBV12-3/TRBV12-4,many,CASISGLLGTEAFF,TGTGCCAGCATCTCTGGTTTGCTGGGCACTGAAGCTTTCTTT
TRBJ2-3,TRBD1,TRBV25-1,many,CASGRYTGDTDTQYF,TGTGCCAGCGGCCGATACACAGGGGACACAGATACGCAGTATTTT
TRBJ2-7,-,TRBV25-1,many,CASSARATSYEQYF,TGTGCCAGCAGTGCCCGTGCCACCTCCTACGAGCAGTACTTC
TRBJ2-3,-,TRBV12-3/TRBV12-4,few,CASSLGTHHTQYF,TGTGCCAGCAGTTTAGGGACACACCATACGCAGTATTTT
TRBJ1-1,-,TRBV29-1,many,CSVVRNTEAFF,TGCAGCGTTGTACGGAACACTGAAGCTTTCTTT